The following is a T cell receptor (beta chain) sequence with its context. This sample is part of a study of CD8 T cells in Susac syndrome. V was cut by 6 bases and J by 5 bases, with 19 bases left in between. The CDR3 spans 15 residues. The germline V gene has CDR1 LNHDA and CDR2 SQIVND (reference sequence). An amount of RNA that ranged from roughly 0.45 to 1 ug was reverse transcribed with random hexamers. In TCRdb, the immunoSEQ multiplex PCR reads were re-called with MiXCR into one record per CDR3 protein. The sample lists roughly 110,000 distinct CDR3 sequences, roughly 91% occurring once. The TCR comes from a human donor in good health. Sequencing used CD4+ T cells from PBMCs. The J gene is TRBJ2-5, the V gene TRBV19; possibly TRBD1 for D (6 bases). The DNA of the CDR3 is TGTGCCAGTAGGAGGACCCTAGGGGGTCAGGAGACCCAGTACTTC. It codes for CASRRTLGGQETQYF.